This entry features one T cell receptor beta chain sequence. Its target is unknown. Other DNA sequences of this sample code for an identical CDR3. This entry comes from a study of cytomegalovirus exposure and HLA in healthy donors. About the study: There were 90 million to 130 million unique TCR beta sequences, drawn from 180 million or so T cells, in an earlier analysis. Study outcomes and limitations: Diagnosis of cytomegalovirus status made by the classifier reportedly showed high specificity and sensitivity. Previously analyzed data showed that most TCR beta V segments were productive at a frequency of about 90% or about 30%.

CDR3 size: 17 residues. Per germline, CDR1 SGHRS and CDR2 YFSETQ. The ends were cut back, 0 bases at V and 1 base at J, with 16 bases in the middle. With 60 Vbeta and 13 Jbeta primers, the PCR was carried out. Here immunoSEQ multiplex PCR was the method, and the copy in TCRdb shows in-frame clones only, minus some. The sample has approximately 100,000 clones, about 76% seen once. The sequence came from a woman aged 35 to 49 in good health and CMV-seropositive. Input material: PBMCs. V and J are TRBV5-1 and TRBJ1-1, with D uncertain. CDR3 nucleotides: TGCGCCAGCAGCTTGGGTTTGTCGAGGTCTCCGAACACTGAAGCTTTCTTT. Its translation: CASSLGLSRSPNTEAFF.